The rows below give T cell receptor beta chains drawn from one sample of a study of identical twins. TCRdb re-called the 5' RACE reads with MiXCR, one entry per CDR3 protein. Among 500,000 to 600,000 distinct CDR3 sequences listed, 20% to 25% were seen once. These data were likewise used in another study, on T cells expressing NK-cell markers.

Sequenced material: CD4+ T cells sorted from blood. All receptors derive from a woman aged 18 to 35 in good health. The CDR3 runs from the conserved cysteine through the conserved F or W. D genes are given only for firm matches. Clone size is shown for a subset of rows, as once, few, many or a class of expanded clone.

NA	TRBV18	NA	TRBJ2-2	CASSRGALNTGELFF	TGTGCCAGCTCACGAGGGGCCTTAAACACCGGGGAGCTGTTTTTT
few	TRBV15	NA	TRBJ2-7	CATSRDEGSSYEQYF	TGTGCCACCAGCAGAGACGAGGGAAGCTCCTACGAGCAGTACTTC
few	TRBV5-1	TRBD2	TRBJ2-1	CASSQESQLAGGHEQFF	TGCGCCAGCAGCCAAGAGTCCCAACTAGCGGGAGGCCATGAGCAGTTCTTC
few	TRBV15	NA	TRBJ2-7	CATSSTLTSGDYEQYF	TGTGCCACCAGCAGTACGCTAACTTCAGGGGACTACGAGCAGTACTTC
few	TRBV6-6	NA	TRBJ2-2	CASSYSEGGELFF	TGTGCCAGCAGTTACTCCGAGGGCGGGGAGCTGTTTTTT
many	TRBV5-1	TRBD2	TRBJ2-1	CASSKGLAGVDEQFF	TGCGCCAGCAGCAAGGGACTAGCGGGAGTCGATGAGCAGTTCTTC
few	TRBV18	NA	TRBJ2-1	CASSPRGGAGSYNEQFF	TGTGCCAGCTCACCAAGGGGTGGTGCGGGATCCTACAATGAGCAGTTCTTC
NA	TRBV7-2	TRBD2	TRBJ2-7	CASSQDWTREQYF	TGTGCCAGCAGCCAGGACTGGACTAGGGAGCAGTACTTC
NA	TRBV20-1	TRBD2	TRBJ2-7	CSATASGNYEQYF	TGCAGTGCTACGGCTAGCGGAAATTACGAGCAGTACTTC
NA	TRBV5-1	NA	TRBJ2-1	CASSVGLNEQFF	TGCGCCAGCAGCGTGGGACTGAATGAGCAGTTCTTC
NA	TRBV20-1	NA	TRBJ1-2	CSAAGGRYGYTF	TGCAGTGCTGCGGGGGGGCGATATGGCTACACCTTC
NA	TRBV12-3/TRBV12-4	TRBD1	TRBJ2-4	CASRRTGLGKNIQYF	TGTGCCAGCAGAAGGACAGGCCTGGGCAAAAACATTCAGTACTTC
many	TRBV29-1	NA	TRBJ2-1	CSVREGFNEQFF	TGCAGCGTTCGCGAGGGCTTCAATGAGCAGTTCTTC
NA	TRBV29-1	TRBD1	TRBJ1-1	CSVEKGGQGAAFF	TGCAGCGTTGAGAAAGGGGGACAGGGCGCTGCTTTCTTT
many	TRBV2	NA	TRBJ1-6	CASSVGDSPLHF	TGTGCCAGCAGTGTGGGGGACTCACCCCTCCACTTT
NA	TRBV5-5	NA	TRBJ2-7	CASSFDPAPEQYF	TGTGCCAGCAGTTTTGACCCCGCGCCCGAGCAGTACTTC
NA	TRBV5-1	TRBD1	TRBJ2-7	CASAPGTDYEQYF	TGCGCCAGCGCCCCGGGGACAGACTACGAGCAGTACTTC
many	TRBV12-3/TRBV12-4	NA	TRBJ1-5	CASSLGAYQPQHF	TGTGCCAGCAGTTTAGGGGCTTATCAGCCCCAGCATTTT
NA	TRBV3-1	NA	TRBJ2-7	CASSPGSLYEQYF	TGTGCCAGCAGCCCCGGCTCCCTCTACGAGCAGTACTTC
few	TRBV5-1	TRBD2	TRBJ2-5	CASRLLGLAEETQYF	TGCGCCAGCCGACTCCTAGGACTAGCAGAAGAGACCCAGTACTTC
NA	TRBV29-1	NA	TRBJ2-3	CSAGQITDTQYF	TGCAGCGCTGGACAGATCACAGATACGCAGTATTTT
few	TRBV20-1	NA	TRBJ2-3	CSATKEATDTQYF	TGCAGTGCTACGAAGGAGGCGACAGATACGCAGTATTTT
NA	TRBV12-3/TRBV12-4	NA	TRBJ2-7	CASRFGRLEQYF	TGTGCCAGTAGGTTTGGGCGACTCGAGCAGTACTTC